This is a list of T cell receptor beta chains from one sample in a study of tumor-infiltrating lymphocytes in glioblastoma multiforme. TCRdb fed the multiplex PCR reads into MiXCR, producing one record per CDR3 protein. The data contain approximately 12,000 distinct CDR3 sequences, approximately 70% of them singletons. The sequenced sample was brain tumor tissue. The source of these receptors is a male donor with glioblastoma. Both conserved end residues are part of each CDR3. The D gene is left open where the match is weak. Clone sizes are given selectively: once, few, many, or a class where the clone is expanded.

j_gene	d_gene	v_gene	abundance	CDR3aa	CDR3nt
TRBJ2-5	TRBD1	TRBV12-3/TRBV12-4	-	CASSFSTGAGTEYF	TGTGCCAGCAGTTTCTCGACAGGGGCAGGGACCGAGTACTTC
TRBJ1-1	-	TRBV4-2	few	CAGSPNLGWKIEAFF	TGTGCCGGCAGCCCAAATCTAGGGTGGAAGATTGAAGCTTTCTTT
TRBJ2-5	TRBD1	TRBV5-6	-	CASSFVTRGRETRYF	TGTGCCAGCAGCTTTGTTACGAGGGGGCGCGAGACCCGGTACTTC
TRBJ1-5	-	TRBV20-1	-	CSARDSDGAINRPQHF	TGCAGTGCTAGAGATTCGGACGGGGCAATCAATCGGCCCCAGCATTTT
TRBJ1-2	TRBD1	TRBV28	-	CASSLGGGAGGRYGYTF	TGTGCCAGCAGTTTAGGGGGGGGTGCAGGGGGACGTTATGGCTACACCTTC
TRBJ2-7	-	TRBV4-1	few	CASSQDRYEQYF	TGCGCCAGCAGCCAAGATCGCTACGAGCAGTACTTC
TRBJ1-1	-	TRBV11-1	-	CASSLQGYTEAFF	TGTGCCAGCAGTCTTCAGGGGTACACTGAAGCTTTCTTT
TRBJ1-2	-	TRBV6-2/TRBV6-3	-	CASSYGTEGYTF	TGTGCCAGCAGTTATGGGACGGAAGGCTACACCTTC
TRBJ1-5	TRBD1	TRBV6-6	-	CASSYSTGGPQPQHF	TGTGCCAGCAGTTACTCGACAGGGGGGCCTCAGCCCCAGCATTTT
TRBJ2-7	-	TRBV28	-	CAGSYSGSYEQYF	TGTGCCGGCAGTTACTCGGGCTCCTACGAGCAGTACTTC
TRBJ1-5	-	TRBV4-1	few	CAGSQVTNSNQPQHF	TGCGCCGGCAGCCAGGTAACCAATAGCAATCAGCCCCAGCATTTT
TRBJ2-5	-	TRBV4-1	-	CASSQDQGKQETQNF	TGCGCCAGCAGCCAAGATCAAGGCAAACAAGAGACCCAGAACTTC
TRBJ1-5	-	TRBV6-2/TRBV6-3	few	CASSYSASNQPQHF	TGTGCCAGCAGTTACTCGGCTAGCAATCAGCCCCAGCATTTT
TRBJ2-7	TRBD2	TRBV29-1	-	CSVQTSDSYWQYF	TGCAGCGTCCAAACTAGCGACTCCTATTGGCAGTACTTC
TRBJ2-1	TRBD2	TRBV11-2	-	CASSPNFGAGGANEQFF	TGTGCCAGCAGCCCGAACTTCGGGGCGGGGGGAGCTAATGAGCAGTTCTTC
TRBJ2-1	TRBD1	TRBV11-2	-	CACSLAVRGPPRSEQFF	TGTGCCTGCAGCTTAGCAGTAAGGGGGCCTCCGCGCAGTGAGCAGTTCTTC
TRBJ2-1	TRBD2	TRBV4-2	-	CASSQGSSGAYNEQFF	TGTGCCAGCAGCCAAGGGTCCAGCGGGGCCTACAATGAGCAGTTCTTC
TRBJ2-7	-	TRBV20-1	-	CSARQAMFEQYF	TGCAGTGCTAGACAGGCCATGTTCGAGCAGTACTTC
TRBJ2-1	TRBD2	TRBV5-1	-	CASRRTSGRVNNEQFF	TGCGCCAGCAGACGGACTAGTGGGAGGGTAAACAATGAGCAGTTCTTC
TRBJ1-4	-	TRBV6-1	-	CASSVQGVEKLFF	TGTGCCAGCAGTGTTCAAGGGGTTGAAAAACTGTTTTTT
TRBJ2-7	-	TRBV6-5	-	CASSYTLQQAHEQYF	TGTGCCAGCAGTTATACCCTACAGCAAGCCCACGAGCAGTACTTC
TRBJ2-2	TRBD1	TRBV2	many	CASNDRGSTGELFF	TGTGCCAGCAACGACAGGGGCTCCACCGGGGAGCTGTTTTTT
TRBJ2-1	TRBD2	TRBV20-1	-	CSAGRLAGYNEQFF	TGCAGTGCTGGAAGGCTAGCGGGTTACAATGAGCAGTTCTTC
TRBJ2-1	-	TRBV11-2	-	CASSGAYNEQFF	TGTGCCAGCAGCGGGGCCTACAATGAGCAGTTCTTC
TRBJ2-7	-	TRBV20-1	once	CNARDLRYEQYF	TGCAATGCTAGAGATCTGAGGTACGAGCAGTACTTC
TRBJ2-7	TRBD1	TRBV6-5	-	CASGSYRGSYEQYF	TGTGCCAGCGGCTCCTACAGGGGCTCCTACGAGCAGTACTTC
TRBJ2-1	TRBD2	TRBV4-2	-	CASSLSGGRLGEQFF	TGTGCCAGCAGCTTGAGCGGCGGGAGGTTGGGTGAGCAGTTCTTC
TRBJ1-1	-	TRBV4-2	-	CASSPNLGWETEAFF	TGTGCCAGCAGCCCAAATCTAGGATGGGAGACTGAAGCTTTCTTT
TRBJ2-3	-	TRBV5-5	once	CASSLELDTQYF	TGTGCCAGCAGCTTGGAGTTGGATACGCAGTATTTT
TRBJ2-1	-	TRBV10-3	-	CAAHEGHRTTESSYNERFF	TGTGCCGCACATGAGGGGCATAGGACTACCGAGAGCTCCTACAATGAGCGGTTCTTC
TRBJ2-3	-	TRBV4-2	-	CASSLRPGEYTDTQYF	TGTGCCAGCAGCCTTCGTCCGGGAGAGTACACAGATACGCAGTATTTT
TRBJ2-2	TRBD1	TRBV11-1	-	CAASFLGQDTGELFF	TGTGCCGCCAGCTTCCTTGGACAGGACACCGGGGAGCTATTTTTT
TRBJ2-1	-	TRBV20-1	-	CSAQPQYNEEFF	TGCAGCGCTCAGCCGCAGTACAATGAGGAGTTCTTC
TRBJ1-1	-	TRBV11-2	-	CVCRAILGVGNTEALF	TGTGTCTGCAGGGCTATTCTAGGGGTTGGGAACACTGAAGCTCTCTTT
TRBJ2-7	-	TRBV6-5	-	CASSYSGGGSEQYF	TGTGCCAGCAGTTACTCTGGGGGCGGAAGCGAGCAGTACTTT
TRBJ2-5	-	TRBV6-1	-	CASISRRETQYF	TGTGCCAGCATCAGCCGGCGGGAGACCCAGTACTTC
TRBJ2-2	-	TRBV11-2	-	CASTGGAGINTGELFF	TGTGCCAGCACCGGAGGAGCGGGCATAAACACCGGTGAGCTGTTTTTT
TRBJ2-1	-	TRBV11-2	-	CASSLDGTLDEQFF	TGTGCCAGCAGCTTAGACGGGACACTCGATGAGCAGTTCTTC
TRBJ2-3	-	TRBV20-1	-	CNASRLDPSTDTQYF	TGCAATGCAAGCCGACTAGACCCGAGCACGGATACGCAGTATTTT
TRBJ1-6	-	TRBV6-5	-	CASSLDGSYNSPLHF	TGTGCCAGCAGTCTGGATGGCTCCTATAATTCACCCCTCCACTTT
TRBJ2-5	TRBD1	TRBV7-8	many	CASSHRQGPSETQYF	TGTGCCAGCAGCCATAGACAGGGACCCTCGGAGACCCAGTACTTC
TRBJ2-2	TRBD2	TRBV5-4	-	CASSLASGLANTGELFF	TGTGCCAGCAGCTTGGCCTCGGGACTAGCGAACACCGGGGAGCTGTTTTTT
TRBJ1-2	-	TRBV6-5	-	CDSRRGRDYGYTF	TGTGACTCCCGGCGAGGTAGGGACTATGGCTACACCTTC
TRBJ2-1	-	TRBV11-2	-	CASSSDRGASGTYNEQFF	TGTGCCAGCAGCAGCGACAGGGGGGCTAGCGGGACCTACAATGAGCAGTTCTTC
TRBJ2-7	-	TRBV6-5	-	CVSSYFSASQYEQYF	TGTGTCAGCAGTTACTTCTCGGCAAGCCAGTATGAGCAGTACTTC
TRBJ2-5	-	TRBV5-6	-	CASSSQGRETQYF	TGTGCCAGCAGCTCACAGGGCAGGGAGACCCAGTACTTC
TRBJ2-1	-	TRBV29-1	large	CSVGGRQGGNEQFF	TGCAGCGTTGGGGGGCGGCAGGGGGGCAATGAGCAGTTCTTC
TRBJ1-2	-	TRBV29-1	-	CSVESHRNGYTF	TGCAGCGTCGAGTCCCACCGGAATGGCTACACCTTC
TRBJ1-2	-	TRBV6-5	-	CASSYSNPAEGYTF	TGTGCCAGCAGTTACTCGAATCCCGCGGAAGGCTACACCTTC
TRBJ2-7	TRBD2	TRBV29-1	-	CSALTSGTYYEQYF	TGCAGCGCCCTTACTAGCGGGACCTACTACGAGCAGTACTTC